Below, one T cell receptor beta chain is given with its context. Its antigen is not identified. This record comes from a study of cytomegalovirus exposure and HLA in healthy donors. Study observations and caveats: CMV antigen specificity of three CMV-associated chains was confirmed in vitro.

Among the 110 or so subjects of the validation cohort, separate from the approximately 700-subject first cohort, were the donors. Clones were sequenced by immunoSEQ multiplex PCR, and TCRdb holds only the in-frame ones, with some missing. The data hold 100,000 to 150,000 clones, with roughly 94% observed a single time. Germline V gene data show CDR1 as ENHRY and CDR2 as SYGVKD. With 7 bases clipped from V and 2 bases from J, the junction kept 7 bases outside the gene matches. The CDR3 sequence is 16 residues long. This clonotype was obtained from a woman in her late teens or twenties in good health and CMV-seronegative. The rearrangement uses TRBV10-3 and TRBJ2-7; 14 positions agree with TRBD2. The sequenced sample was PBMCs. CDR3 in DNA: TGTGCCATCATGGTTGGACTAGCGGGAGGAACCTACGAGCAGTACTTC. Translated, it gives CAIMVGLAGGTYEQYF.